These T cell receptor beta chains were read from a single sample in a study of blood T cells in healthy people across ages. TCRdb itself ran the 5' RACE reads through MiXCR, one entry per CDR3 protein. The sample includes approximately 960,000 distinct CDR3 sequences, just under 30% seen only once; the top ten take roughly a tenth. Another study also made use of these data, one on T cells of mothers and their children.

Source material: blood. The receptors were gathered from a woman aged 40-49 years in good health. CDR3s leave out the opening cysteine and the closing phenylalanine or tryptophan. Fields, in order: CDR3 protein, J gene, V gene, D gene. A D gene is named only where the DNA matches it firmly.

CDR3 protein: ATSRVGRNNEQF
J gene: TRBJ2-1
V gene: TRBV15
D gene: NA

CDR3 protein: ASSYQGTGELF
J gene: TRBJ2-2
V gene: TRBV27
D gene: NA

CDR3 protein: AISATGGAGGELF
J gene: TRBJ2-2
V gene: TRBV10-3
D gene: TRBD1

CDR3 protein: ASSLAGTRETQY
J gene: NA
V gene: TRBV28
D gene: NA

CDR3 protein: ASSMQIANEKLF
J gene: TRBJ1-4
V gene: TRBV12-3/TRBV12-4
D gene: NA

CDR3 protein: SVVTSEHQQF
J gene: TRBJ2-1
V gene: TRBV29-1
D gene: TRBD2

CDR3 protein: SATAGIRNEQY
J gene: TRBJ2-7
V gene: TRBV20-1
D gene: NA

CDR3 protein: ASSLERGYGETKY
J gene: TRBJ2-5
V gene: TRBV7-9
D gene: NA

CDR3 protein: ATSSRTVYGYT
J gene: TRBJ1-2
V gene: TRBV15
D gene: NA

CDR3 protein: SALVLAGDHNEQF
J gene: TRBJ2-1
V gene: TRBV20-1
D gene: TRBD2

CDR3 protein: ASRPGGGFYGYT
J gene: TRBJ1-2
V gene: TRBV27
D gene: TRBD1

CDR3 protein: ASREEGAAKNIQY
J gene: TRBJ2-4
V gene: TRBV12-3/TRBV12-4
D gene: NA

CDR3 protein: ASSVQGAGGYT
J gene: TRBJ1-2
V gene: TRBV9
D gene: NA

CDR3 protein: SASESSNQPQH
J gene: TRBJ1-5
V gene: TRBV20-1
D gene: NA

CDR3 protein: ASIPGTSGGAYNEQF
J gene: TRBJ2-1
V gene: TRBV12-3/TRBV12-4
D gene: TRBD2

CDR3 protein: ASSIAWGGSYEQY
J gene: TRBJ2-7
V gene: TRBV6-2/TRBV6-3
D gene: NA

CDR3 protein: ASSQAGGFYNEQY
J gene: TRBJ2-7
V gene: TRBV3-1
D gene: TRBD1

CDR3 protein: ASSLVYSGGTLQETQY
J gene: TRBJ2-5
V gene: TRBV7-2
D gene: TRBD2

CDR3 protein: ASSLEVQGAVNTEAF
J gene: TRBJ1-1
V gene: TRBV7-6
D gene: TRBD1

CDR3 protein: ASTGPAGNNEQF
J gene: TRBJ2-1
V gene: TRBV2
D gene: NA

CDR3 protein: SAPKTSGDYNEQF
J gene: TRBJ2-1
V gene: TRBV20-1
D gene: TRBD2

CDR3 protein: ASSLSRSLNSYEQY
J gene: TRBJ2-7
V gene: TRBV7-9
D gene: NA

CDR3 protein: ASSPDVDNYGYT
J gene: TRBJ1-2
V gene: TRBV7-9
D gene: NA

CDR3 protein: ASNYRDRDYEQY
J gene: TRBJ2-7
V gene: TRBV5-1
D gene: TRBD1

CDR3 protein: ASSLPLRYDSRNTIY
J gene: TRBJ1-3
V gene: TRBV12-3/TRBV12-4
D gene: NA

CDR3 protein: AISDRQRETQY
J gene: TRBJ2-5
V gene: TRBV10-3
D gene: NA

CDR3 protein: ASSLFNQYNEQF
J gene: TRBJ2-1
V gene: TRBV7-2
D gene: NA

CDR3 protein: ASRGADFITDTQY
J gene: TRBJ2-3
V gene: TRBV7-8
D gene: NA

CDR3 protein: ASSEGALYGYT
J gene: TRBJ1-2
V gene: TRBV7-9
D gene: TRBD1